The 21 T cell receptor beta chains below come from one sample, sequenced in a study of PD-L1 blockade in urothelial cancer. Time point: pretreatment peripheral blood. The table came from immunoSEQ multiplex PCR; TCRdb's copy has only in-frame clones and leaves some out. This sample has over 75,000 clones, with 85% found just once. The input for sequencing was PBMCs, taken around atezolizumab (anti-PD-L1) treatment. The origin of the receptors is a man aged 60 to 75 with urothelial cancer.

This chain links TRBV9 with TRBJ1-2, with 8 bases identical to TRBD1. After removal of 4 bases from V and 4 bases from J, the junction contained 12 bases not matched to a gene. Germline-derived CDR1 and CDR2 are SGDLS and YYNGEE. The CDR3 loop spans 16 amino acids. The CDR3 region is CASSLRGTGATYGYTF. The CDR3 bases are TGTGCCAGCAGCCTGAGGGGGACAGGTGCTACCTATGGCTACACCTTC.

Judged by abundance, this clone is medium-sized. The chain links TRBV2 to TRBJ1-5, with D perhaps matching TRBD1 (5 bases). The germline V and J ends were trimmed by 3 bases and 0 bases, with 12 bases remaining between them. The germline gives CDR1 SNHLY, CDR2 FYNNEI. This CDR3 is 16 amino acids long. The CDR3 sequence is CASSDFAGYSNQPQHF. DNA of the CDR3: TGTGCCAGCAGTGATTTCGCAGGGTATAGCAATCAGCCCCAGCATTTT.

The chain recombines TRBV18 with TRBJ1-5, with a weak D call TRBD1 (5 bases). V was cut by 0 bases and J by 3 bases, with 12 bases left in between. Per the germline V gene, CDR1 is KGHSH and CDR2 is LQKENI. This CDR3 spans 16 amino acids. CDR3 coding DNA: TGTGCCAGCTCACCACCATCAGGGTCGGTCAATCAGCCCCAGCATTTT. Protein: CASSPPSGSVNQPQHF.

This rearrangement joins TRBV5-1 to TRBJ2-1; the match to TRBD2 covers 10 bases. The CDR3 totals 17 residues. The germline CDR1 and CDR2 sequences are SGHRS and YFSETQ. The V segment lost 0 bases and the J segment 8 bases; nucleotides outside the gene matches: 11. DNA for the CDR3: TGCGCCAGCAGCTTGGTAAGCGGGAGGGGTTTTCGGGATGAGCAGTTCTTC. Translation: CASSLVSGRGFRDEQFF.

The CDR3 DNA is TGTGCCAGCAGTGAGGGGACCCGAGGGAGGGAAAAACTGTTTTTT. It is translated as CASSEGTRGREKLFF. The chain is built from TRBV6-1 and TRBJ1-4; weak D call: TRBD1 (5 bases). The V gene lost 3 bases and the J gene lost 8 bases, with 16 bases spanning the gap. Per germline, CDR1 MNHNS and CDR2 SASEGT. The CDR3 extends over 15 amino acids.

The chain carries TRBV5-1 and TRBJ1-2; D possibly corresponds to TRBD1 (5 bases). Germline-derived CDR1 and CDR2 are SGHRS and YFSETQ. This CDR3 comprises 13 residues. V lost 2 bases and J lost 3, with 8 bases in between. CDR3 loop: CASSFGGDYGYTF. The DNA for the CDR3 is TGCGCCAGCAGCTTCGGAGGGGACTATGGCTACACCTTC.

The V call is TRBV25-1, the J call TRBJ2-7; possible D gene TRBD2, 6 bases. From germline, CDR1 is MGHDK and CDR2 SYGVNS. The CDR3 has 14 amino acids. Trimming removed 1 base from V and 2 bases from J, with 9 bases in between. CDR3 amino acids: CASSELGGTYEQYF. CDR3 sequence (DNA): TGTGCCAGCAGTGAATTAGGCGGGACCTACGAGCAGTACTTC.

The gene calls are TRBV5-1 and TRBJ2-6; no clear D gene. V was trimmed by 4 bases and J by 0 bases, leaving 14 bases between them. The germline V gene encodes CDR1 SGHRS and CDR2 YFSETQ. The CDR3 spans 17 residues. In nucleotides, the CDR3 is TGCGCCAGCAGCGCGGCCCCTTTGGGCTCTGGGGCCAACGTCCTGACTTTC. Its translation is CASSAAPLGSGANVLTF.

The V gene is TRBV10-1, the J gene TRBJ1-3; D call uncertain. The CDR3 sequence is 14 residues long. The germline V gene has CDR1 WNHNN and CDR2 SYGVQD (reference sequence). The germline V and J ends were trimmed by 3 bases and 0 bases, with 6 bases remaining between them. CDR3 sequence: CASSDHGSGNTIYF. CDR3 DNA: TGCGCCAGCAGTGATCACGGCTCTGGAAACACCATATATTTT.

This clone came up a few times. The V call is TRBV7-9, the J call TRBJ2-7, with D maybe TRBD2 (5 bases). CDR3 size: 12 residues. Germline V lookup: CDR1 SEHNR, CDR2 FQNEAQ (reference sequence). V lost 6 bases and J lost 3, with 9 bases in between. Here the CDR3 DNA reads TGTGCCAGCAGTCCAGACTACTACGAGCAGTACTTC. It yields the protein CASSPDYYEQYF.

The chain couples TRBV2 to TRBJ1-5, with D uncertain. CDR3 length: 15 residues. Germline V gives CDR1 SNHLY, CDR2 FYNNEI. Trimming removed 9 bases at V and 0 bases at J, with 15 bases between. The CDR3 DNA sequence: TGTGCCAGTAGGCAGGCGCTATATAGCAATCAGCCCCAGCATTTT. Its protein is CASRQALYSNQPQHF.

This clone came up once. The chain recombines TRBV10-3 with TRBJ1-2; D not resolved. This CDR3 has 14 amino acids. Trimming stripped 0 bases from V and 2 bases from J, with 7 bases between. Germline CDR1 is ENHRY and CDR2 is SYGVKD. CDR3 DNA sequence: TGTGCCATCAGTGAGTCTACGGGGAACTATGGCTACACCTTC. This encodes CAISESTGNYGYTF.

The chain recombines TRBV30 with TRBJ2-7; a possible D gene is TRBD1 (5 bases). Trimming pared 3 bases from V and 4 bases from J, leaving 10 bases between. The CDR3 loop spans 12 amino acids. The V gene's germline CDR1 is GTSNPN and CDR2 SVGIG (reference sequence). CDR3 in DNA: TGTGCCTGGAGCGAGACAGTTTACGAGCAGTACTTC. This encodes CAWSETVYEQYF.

The chain recombines TRBV6-1 with TRBJ1-4; TRBD1 might be the D (5 bases). The CDR3 is made up of 16 amino acids. The germline gives CDR1 MNHNS, CDR2 SASEGT. Deletions cut 2 bases from V and 5 bases from J, with 15 bases between. Here the CDR3 reads CASSESRTGGNEKLFF. The CDR3 DNA follows: TGTGCCAGCAGTGAAAGTCGGACGGGGGGGAATGAAAAACTGTTTTTT.

The CDR3 nucleotides read TGTGCCACCTCACGGCGGGGGGCGGGCACAGATACGCAGTATTTT. Protein: CATSRRGAGTDTQYF. This rearrangement joins TRBV9 to TRBJ2-3, with TRBD2 identical over 8 bases. Germline assignment: CDR1 SGDLS and CDR2 YYNGEE. This CDR3 spans 15 amino acids. The J segment lost 1 base and the V segment lost 9 bases, leaving 10 bases of the junction unmatched.

The chain couples TRBV6-5 to TRBJ1-2; a weak D match, TRBD1 (5 bases). Trimming shortened V by 7 bases and J by 4 bases, and 7 bases separated the two germline ends. The CDR3 runs to 11 residues. Per germline, CDR1 MNHEY and CDR2 SVGAGI. The CDR3 DNA reads TGTGCCAGCACCGGGGGCTATGGCTACACCTTC. Its translation is CASTGGYGYTF.

The rearrangement joins TRBV11-2 to TRBJ1-5; 9 nucleotides align to TRBD1. Trimming cost V 3 bases and J 4 bases; bases outside gene matches: 1. The V gene's germline CDR1 is SGHAT and CDR2 FQNNGV. This CDR3 is 14 amino acids long. The CDR3 sequence: CASSLDRGNQPQHF. The CDR3 DNA reads TGTGCCAGCAGCTTGGACAGGGGAAATCAGCCCCAGCATTTT.

This chain links TRBV5-6 with TRBJ1-2, with unresolved D. CDR1 SGHDT and CDR2 YYEEEE come from the germline V gene. V lost 0 bases and J 4 bases, leaving 7 bases between the germline ends. The CDR3 is made up of 13 amino acids. This CDR3 is CASSLGGGYGYTF. The CDR3, as DNA: TGTGCCAGCAGCTTGGGAGGAGGCTATGGCTACACCTTC.

This chain links TRBV7-8 with TRBJ1-5; D is unresolved. Trimming pared 6 bases from V and 4 bases from J, leaving 16 bases between. CDR3 size: 15 residues. The V gene's germline CDR1 is SGHVS and CDR2 FQNEAQ. CDR3 coding DNA: TGTGCCAGCAGTATCGTCTCGGGAGGGAATCAGCCCCAGCATTTT. Its protein is CASSIVSGGNQPQHF. The complete variable domain, with remaining parts taken from reference TRBV7-8 and TRBJ1-5, reads GAGVSQSPRYKVAKRGQDVALRCDPISGHVSLFWYQQALGQGPEFLTYFQNEAQLDKSGLPSDRFFAERPEGSVSTLKIQRTQQEDSAVYLCASSIVSGGNQPQHFGDGTRLSIL.

This chain links TRBV9 with TRBJ1-1; D not resolved. Trimming took 4 bases from V and 3 from J, leaving 10 bases between them. This CDR3 is built from 13 residues. Germline values: CDR1 SGDLS, CDR2 YYNGEE. The CDR3 bases are TGTGCCAGCAGCCCCGAACTGCACACTGAAGCTTTCTTT. Translation gives CASSPELHTEAFF.

CDR3 in amino acids: CASSPGTGSNQPQHF. The CDR3 nucleotides read TGTGCCAGCAGCCCCGGGACAGGGAGCAATCAGCCCCAGCATTTT. The rearrangement joins TRBV5-8 to TRBJ1-5, with TRBD1 matching 9 bases. CDR1 is SGHTS and CDR2 is YDEGEE in the germline V gene. This CDR3 region has 15 residues. The V segment lost 4 bases and the J segment 1 base; nucleotides outside the gene matches: 3.